Listed below are T cell receptor beta chains from one sample, sequenced in a study of blood T cell repertoires in COVID-19. Method: immunoSEQ multiplex PCR; TCRdb's copy keeps in-frame clones and lacks some. This sample has approximately 310,000 clones, with roughly 88% found just once. Sequencing input: PBMCs or T cells enriched from blood (not recorded which). These TCRs come from a man younger than 45 who had recovered from COVID-19. Each CDR3 is given with its conserved first and last residue. D genes are given only for firm matches. Size tells how often a clone was seen (once, few, many) or the class of an expanded clone, and some rows leave it out.

D gene | clone size | J gene | V gene | CDR3 DNA | CDR3 protein
TRBD2 | few | TRBJ2-5 | TRBV6-5 | TGTGCCAGCACCAGTCCTAGCGGGGGAGAGACCCAGTACTTC | CASTSPSGGETQYF
TRBD2 | . | TRBJ2-1 | TRBV9 | TGTGCCAGCAGCGTAGGCGGGGGTGAGCAGTTCTTC | CASSVGGGEQFF
. | . | TRBJ2-2 | TRBV27 | TGTGCCAGCAGTTTTCGGCGTGCAGGGGTGAACACCGGGGAGCTGTTTTTT | CASSFRRAGVNTGELFF
. | . | TRBJ2-2 | TRBV7-7 | TGTGCTAGCAGCTTAGGTAGACAGGTGAACACCGGGGAGCTGTTTTTT | CASSLGRQVNTGELFF
. | . | TRBJ1-2 | TRBV4-2 | TGTGCCAGCAGCCAATCTGCCAGGGCTTCGGAGGGCTACACCTTC | CASSQSARASEGYTF
. | . | TRBJ2-3 | TRBV24-1 | TGTGCCACCAGTGACCCAAAGGGGGGGGATACGCAGTATTTT | CATSDPKGGDTQYF
TRBD2 | . | TRBJ2-3 | TRBV9 | TGTGCCAGCAGCGTGGGGACTAGCGGGGGGTCCACAGATACGCAGTATTTT | CASSVGTSGGSTDTQYF
. | once | TRBJ1-6 | TRBV6-5 | TGTGCCAGCAGTTCGTCGACAGGCCCAAATTCACCCCTCCACTTT | CASSSSTGPNSPLHF
. | many | TRBJ1-4 | TRBV5-4 | TGTGCCAGCAGCATGACAGCAACTAATGAAAAACTGTTTTTT | CASSMTATNEKLFF
TRBD1 | . | TRBJ2-4 | TRBV7-9 | TGTGCCAGCAGCCTAGCCGGGACAGAGATGATTCAGTACTTC | CASSLAGTEMIQYF
TRBD1 | . | TRBJ1-2 | TRBV11-1 | TGTGCCAGCAGCTCTAGACAGGGCGGCTATGGCTACACCTTC | CASSSRQGGYGYTF
TRBD1 | . | TRBJ1-1 | TRBV28 | TGTGCCAGCAGCTCCGGGGACAGGCCTAACACTGAAGCTTTCTTT | CASSSGDRPNTEAFF
. | . | TRBJ2-7 | TRBV5-1 | TGCGCCAGCAGCCGGGGGACAGTTAGCTCCTACGAGCAGTACTTC | CASSRGTVSSYEQYF
TRBD1 | . | TRBJ1-2 | TRBV18 | TGTGCCAGCTCACCGGTCGACAGGGAGGACTACACCTTC | CASSPVDREDYTF
TRBD1 | . | TRBJ1-1 | TRBV13 | TGTGCCAGCAGCCGCCGGGACAGGGGGAACACTGAAGCTTTCTTT | CASSRRDRGNTEAFF
. | . | TRBJ2-7 | TRBV29-1 | TGCAGCGCTAGAGGACAGATCTACGAGCAGTACTTC | CSARGQIYEQYF
TRBD1 | . | TRBJ1-2 | TRBV28 | TGTGCCAGCAGTATAGACAGGGAGGATAACTATGGCTACACCTTC | CASSIDREDNYGYTF
. | . | TRBJ1-4 | TRBV5-6 | TGTGCCAGCAGCCGCGACAGGGAAAAACTGTTTTTT | CASSRDREKLFF
. | . | TRBJ1-5 | TRBV27 | TGTGCCAGCAGCCCAGGGATTTATAGCAATCAGCCCCAGCATTTT | CASSPGIYSNQPQHF
TRBD1 | few | TRBJ1-2 | TRBV10-3 | TGTGCCATCAGTGAATCTGCGAGGACAGGGAATATTATGGCCGTCTTGGGCTACACCTTC | CAISESARTGNIMAVLGYTF
. | once | TRBJ1-5 | TRBV10-3 | TGTGCCATCAGTGAGTCACCGGGAAGAGACAATCAGCCCCAGCATTTT | CAISESPGRDNQPQHF
. | . | TRBJ2-7 | TRBV13 | TGTGCCAGCAGCTACTCCCGGGGGTACGAGCAGTACTTC | CASSYSRGYEQYF
. | . | TRBJ1-3 | TRBV9 | TGTGCCAGCAGCGTAGGTATCTCTGGAAACACCATATATTTT | CASSVGISGNTIYF
TRBD2 | . | TRBJ2-3 | TRBV4-3 | TGCGCCAGCAGCCAAGATCTAGCGGGGGGGGGCACAGATACGCAGTATTTT | CASSQDLAGGGTDTQYF
TRBD1 | once | TRBJ1-1 | TRBV5-1 | TGCGCCAGCAGCGTCCAGGGGGCAAGGACTGAAGCTTTCTTT | CASSVQGARTEAFF
TRBD2 | . | TRBJ2-7 | TRBV25-1 | TGTGCCAGCACCGACAGGGGCACGACTAGCGGGGGGGCCTACGAGCAGTACTTC | CASTDRGTTSGGAYEQYF
TRBD1 | . | TRBJ2-7 | TRBV5-6 | TGTGCCAGCAGCTCGAGCGGGACAGGGTCCTACGAGCAGTACTTC | CASSSSGTGSYEQYF
TRBD1 | . | TRBJ1-6 | TRBV9 | TGTGCCAGCAGCGCCGGACAGGGGGTTGGTTCACCCCTCCACTTT | CASSAGQGVGSPLHF
. | . | TRBJ2-7 | TRBV3-1/TRBV3-2 | TGTGCCAGCAGCCAAGAAGACGGGGCCTACGAGCAGTACTTC | CASSQEDGAYEQYF
TRBD2 | . | TRBJ2-7 | TRBV27 | TGTGCCAGCAGTTTATATAGCGGGGCCTCCTACGAGCAGTACTTC | CASSLYSGASYEQYF
TRBD1 | . | TRBJ2-1 | TRBV5-1 | TGCGCCAGCAGCCCAGACAGAGGACAGGAACAATTCTTC | CASSPDRGQEQFF
TRBD2 | . | TRBJ2-5 | TRBV29-1 | TGCAGCGTTGAAGTAGCGGGGGGGTTCTCTGAGACCCAGTACTTC | CSVEVAGGFSETQYF
. | . | TRBJ2-1 | TRBV18 | TGTGCCAGCTCACCCATGGACAGTTACAATGAGCAGTTCTTC | CASSPMDSYNEQFF
. | . | TRBJ1-2 | TRBV6-2/TRBV6-3 | TGTGCCAGCAGTTACCGGGGGACGTATGGCTACACCTTC | CASSYRGTYGYTF
TRBD2 | . | TRBJ2-1 | TRBV6-5 | TGTGCCAGCAATCCCAGCGGGGGTAACAATGAGCAGTTCTTC | CASNPSGGNNEQFF
TRBD2 | . | TRBJ2-6 | TRBV14 | TGTGCCAGCAGCGTGCGGGGGAACTCTGGGGCCAACGTCCTGACTTTC | CASSVRGNSGANVLTF
. | . | TRBJ1-6 | TRBV21-1 | TGTGCCAGCAGCGCGAAGGGGGCGGACCGTTGGGCCCTCCACTTT | CASSAKGADRWALHF
. | . | TRBJ1-1 | TRBV19 | TGTGCCAGTAGCAAGGAAACAGGGAACACTGAAGCTTTCTTT | CASSKETGNTEAFF
. | . | TRBJ2-5 | TRBV14 | TGTGCCAGCAGCCGAAGTAACTGGTACCAAGAGACCCAGTACTTC | CASSRSNWYQETQYF
TRBD1 | . | TRBJ1-1 | TRBV19 | TGTGCCACCTCTACAGGGGGCGTGAGCACTGAAGCTTTCTTT | CATSTGGVSTEAFF
. | . | TRBJ1-1 | TRBV3-1/TRBV3-2 | TGTGCCAGCAGCCGCCTATCGACGGGTTCGACTGAAGCTTTCTTT | CASSRLSTGSTEAFF
. | . | TRBJ1-1 | TRBV6-5 | TGTGCCAGCAGCCGTGAAGGGGATAGCACTGAAGCTTTCTTT | CASSREGDSTEAFF
TRBD1 | . | TRBJ1-5 | TRBV11-2 | TGTGCCAGCAGCCCCGGATACGGGACAGGGATTAATCAGCCCCAGCATTTT | CASSPGYGTGINQPQHF
. | . | TRBJ1-6 | TRBV7-9 | TGTGCCAGCAGCTTAGCCAGGTCGACGGTAGATTCACCCCTCCACTTT | CASSLARSTVDSPLHF
TRBD1 | . | TRBJ1-2 | TRBV9 | TGTGCCAGCAGCGTAGTTCCGACAGGGGAGATTAGTGGCTACACCTTC | CASSVVPTGEISGYTF
. | . | TRBJ1-6 | TRBV30 | TGTGCCTGGAGTTCAGGGTACGATTCACCCCTCCACTTT | CAWSSGYDSPLHF
. | . | TRBJ2-7 | TRBV7-2 | TGTGCCAGCAGCTTAGAGGTTCAGGGTTTCCACGAGCAGTACTTC | CASSLEVQGFHEQYF
TRBD1 | . | TRBJ2-7 | TRBV5-1 | TGCGCCAGCAGCTGGGGGACAGGGAGGGATGAGCAGTACTTC | CASSWGTGRDEQYF
. | . | TRBJ1-4 | TRBV7-2 | TGTGCCAGCAGTCCGTCTCGGGCTAATGAAAAACTGTTTTTT | CASSPSRANEKLFF
. | . | TRBJ1-1 | TRBV3-1/TRBV3-2 | TGTGCCAGCAGCTTGGGCCCTGAAGCTTTCTTT | CASSLGPEAFF
. | . | TRBJ1-1 | TRBV27 | TGTGCCAGCAGTTCACACACCATGAACACTGAAGCTTTCTTT | CASSSHTMNTEAFF
TRBD1 | few | TRBJ1-1 | TRBV5-1 | TGCGCCAGCAGCTTCGACAGGGGGAACACTGAAGCTTTCTTT | CASSFDRGNTEAFF